Listed below are T cell receptor beta chains from one sample, sequenced in a study of T cell responses to AZD1222 COVID-19 vaccine. The data were produced by immunoSEQ multiplex PCR, yet TCRdb's version contains in-frame clones alone and is incomplete. The sample holds some 150,000 clones, just under 95% seen once. The input for sequencing was peripheral blood, taken on day 0 of AZD1222 vaccination. The receptors come from an adult in good health. Each CDR3 is given without its conserved first and last residue. Fields, in order: J gene, V gene, CDR3 protein.

j_gene: TRBJ2-1
v_gene: TRBV7-6
CDR3aa: ASSPGHNNEQF

j_gene: TRBJ2-1
v_gene: TRBV28
CDR3aa: ASSSTGGEQF

j_gene: TRBJ2-2
v_gene: TRBV28
CDR3aa: AIIGTGGSGELF

j_gene: TRBJ1-4
v_gene: TRBV5-8
CDR3aa: ASSRDRGLAGEKLF

j_gene: TRBJ2-7
v_gene: TRBV7-9
CDR3aa: ASSFPDSNLYEQY

j_gene: TRBJ1-1
v_gene: TRBV24-1
CDR3aa: ATSDPGSVAF

j_gene: TRBJ2-3
v_gene: TRBV24-1
CDR3aa: ATSDRDRGTDTQY

j_gene: TRBJ1-2
v_gene: TRBV19
CDR3aa: ASSLDRDYGYT

j_gene: TRBJ2-1
v_gene: TRBV14
CDR3aa: ASSQGLAGEQF

j_gene: TRBJ1-6
v_gene: TRBV28
CDR3aa: ASSSPGQGNSPLH

j_gene: TRBJ2-4
v_gene: TRBV3-1/TRBV3-2
CDR3aa: ASSQDAGGNIQY

j_gene: TRBJ2-7
v_gene: TRBV25-1
CDR3aa: ASSDPGQSIMDEQY

j_gene: TRBJ1-2
v_gene: TRBV18
CDR3aa: ASSPRDRGYGYT

j_gene: TRBJ1-1
v_gene: TRBV3-1/TRBV3-2
CDR3aa: ASSLNEGALAF

j_gene: TRBJ2-2
v_gene: TRBV4-1
CDR3aa: ASSQVGAGAGELF

j_gene: TRBJ2-2
v_gene: TRBV7-2
CDR3aa: ASSLLGGGSAGELF

j_gene: TRBJ2-4
v_gene: TRBV18
CDR3aa: ASSPVSGGVRAKNIQY

j_gene: TRBJ1-6
v_gene: TRBV18
CDR3aa: ASSPYGTGTSPLH

j_gene: TRBJ2-1
v_gene: TRBV28
CDR3aa: ASSTGLAVYNEQF

j_gene: TRBJ2-7
v_gene: TRBV7-6
CDR3aa: ASSLEVRTYEQY

j_gene: TRBJ2-7
v_gene: TRBV6-5
CDR3aa: ASSYSKDRDYEQY

j_gene: TRBJ2-3
v_gene: TRBV11-2
CDR3aa: ASSRGGLVATDTQY

j_gene: TRBJ2-2
v_gene: TRBV5-1
CDR3aa: ASSLIGGYSTGELF

j_gene: TRBJ1-1
v_gene: TRBV19
CDR3aa: ASSAYSGDTEAF

j_gene: TRBJ2-7
v_gene: TRBV7-2
CDR3aa: ASSPPVGLGGEQY

j_gene: TRBJ2-7
v_gene: TRBV27
CDR3aa: ASSLVGQRYEQY

j_gene: TRBJ2-5
v_gene: TRBV6-5
CDR3aa: ASSYSGGLIEETQY

j_gene: TRBJ1-6
v_gene: TRBV3-1/TRBV3-2
CDR3aa: ASSQSLGGHRGSPLH

j_gene: TRBJ1-1
v_gene: TRBV6-5
CDR3aa: ASSSPREATEAF

j_gene: TRBJ2-1
v_gene: TRBV5-1
CDR3aa: ASREDSYNEQF

j_gene: TRBJ1-1
v_gene: TRBV28
CDR3aa: ASSLGGTGRTEAF

j_gene: TRBJ1-6
v_gene: TRBV7-6
CDR3aa: ASSRRQVGSNSPLH

j_gene: TRBJ1-5
v_gene: TRBV28
CDR3aa: ASREATRGNQPQH

j_gene: TRBJ2-7
v_gene: TRBV18
CDR3aa: ASSHRTGNSYEQY

j_gene: TRBJ1-1
v_gene: TRBV6-5
CDR3aa: ASSTGQGKAF

j_gene: TRBJ1-4
v_gene: TRBV5-1
CDR3aa: ASSLAANEKLF

j_gene: TRBJ1-1
v_gene: TRBV4-1
CDR3aa: ASSRPGEAF

j_gene: TRBJ1-1
v_gene: TRBV24-1
CDR3aa: ATSDSGGAEAF